This TCR beta chain originates from a study of cytomegalovirus exposure and HLA in healthy donors. Whole-study context: Ancestry clustering placed 70% to 90% of 300 to 400 genotyped donors in the Caucasian-associated cluster. Study-wide results and caveats: Analyses of presence/absence relied on an assumption of roughly uniform sequencing depth across donors.

A word on this clone: Its target is not known.

PCR primers comprised 60 Vbeta and 13 Jbeta primers. In the authors' workflow: Later, an analysis found approximately 80 million unique TCR beta chains, and 8.5 million to 12 million of these were shared. Using immunoSEQ multiplex PCR, the repertoire was profiled, and TCRdb retains in-frame clones only, with some absent. V, J and clone size were drawn from that table, and D and trimming were deduced from the DNA. The sample carries roughly 100,000 clones, around 73% recorded once. The germline V gene encodes CDR1 MDHEN and CDR2 SYDVKM. Losses at the gene ends were 7 bases for V and 12 bases for J; bases not matched to a gene: 16. CDR3 length: 14 amino acids.

The V and J genes are TRBV28 and TRBJ1-1, with TRBD1 matching 8 bases. The source is a woman between 40 and 50 years old in good health and CMV-seronegative. The sequenced sample was PBMCs. The CDR3 region is CASNIQGAQRATFF. The DNA for the CDR3 is TGTGCCAGCAACATCCAGGGGGCGCAGAGGGCGACTTTCTTT.